These 9 T cell receptor beta chains were sequenced from one sample in a study of blood T cell repertoires in COVID-19. Profiled with immunoSEQ multiplex PCR; TCRdb holds only in-frame clones, not every one. The table shows 280,000 or so clones, with 65% to 90% occurring only once. The sequenced sample consisted of peripheral blood. The receptor set was obtained from a human donor in a cohort sampled during active COVID-19.

The V and J genes are TRBV13 and TRBJ2-2, with TRBD1 identical over 7 bases. The junction had 3 bases not matched to a gene; V was cut back by 4 bases and J by 1 base. CDR3 length: 15 residues. CDR1 and CDR2 from the germline V gene are PRHDT and FYEKMQ (reference sequence). CDR3 sequence reads: CASSSGTENTGELFF. The CDR3 DNA reads as TGTGCCAGCAGCTCCGGGACAGAGAACACCGGGGAGCTGTTTTTT.

This chain connects TRBV28 to TRBJ2-7; tentatively, D is TRBD2 (5 bases). The germline V and J ends were trimmed by 2 bases and 0 bases, with 5 bases remaining between them. CDR3 length equals 13 residues. The germline V gene has CDR1 MDHEN and CDR2 SYDVKM. Here the CDR3 DNA reads TGTGCCAGCAGTTTAGGACTCTCCTACGAGCAGTACTTC. Its translation: CASSLGLSYEQYF.

J is TRBJ2-2 and V is TRBV7-6; 8 nucleotides line up with TRBD2. The V gene end was trimmed by 0 bases and the J gene end by 6 bases; junction bases not matched to a gene: 6. The germline V gene has CDR1 SGHVS and CDR2 FNYEAQ. The CDR3 contains 16 residues. CDR3 sequence reads: CASSLAQAGVAGELFF. For the CDR3, the DNA is TGTGCCAGCAGCTTAGCGCAAGCGGGAGTTGCCGGGGAGCTGTTTTTT.

The CDR3 nucleotides read TGTGCCATCAGTGAGGGTAGTGAGCAGTACTTC. It is translated as CAISEGSEQYF. V gene TRBV10-3 combines with J gene TRBJ2-7; D remains unclear. Trimming removed 2 bases at V and 7 bases at J, with 6 bases between. CDR3 length equals 11 residues. In germline, CDR1 is ENHRY, CDR2 SYGVKD.

This chain joins TRBV7-5 and TRBJ1-2. TRBV7-5 is reported as a pseudogene. The CDR3 runs to 13 residues. The CDR3 DNA follows: TGTGCCAGAAGCTCAGCGCACAACTATGGCTACACCTTC. This encodes CARSSAHNYGYTF.

The chain carries TRBV18 and TRBJ1-4, with 9 bases that match TRBD1. V shed 0 bases and J 8 bases; nucleotides not matched to a gene: 4. CDR3 length: 15 amino acids. CDR1 and CDR2 from the germline V gene are KGHSH and LQKENI. CDR3 sequence (DNA): TGTGCCAGCTCACCACCCGAGGACAGGGGAGAAAAACTGTTTTTT. It specifies CASSPPEDRGEKLFF.

This clone was detected once. J is TRBJ2-7 and V is TRBV3-1 (or the pseudogene TRBV3-2); 13 nucleotides agree with TRBD2. Germline loops: CDR1 LGHDT, CDR2 YNNKEL (reference sequence). J was trimmed by 5 bases and V by 4 bases; bases with no gene match: 11. The CDR3 is 17 amino acids. This CDR3 reads CASSRGEAGTSGNEQYF. CDR3 in DNA: TGTGCCAGCAGCCGGGGGGAGGCCGGGACTAGCGGGAACGAGCAGTACTTC.

The V gene is TRBV7-2, the J gene TRBJ2-7, with D possibly TRBD2 on 6 matching bases. Looked up from germline, CDR1 is SGHTA and CDR2 is FQGNSA. Trimming shortened V by 4 bases and J by 3 bases, and 13 bases separated the two germline ends. CDR3 length: 14 residues. The CDR3 DNA sequence: TGTGCCAGCAGCTCCGGGAGCCCCCTCTACGAGCAGTACTTC. Encoded protein: CASSSGSPLYEQYF.

The rearrangement links TRBV28 to TRBJ2-1; 15 bases fit TRBD2. The germline V gene encodes CDR1 MDHEN and CDR2 SYDVKM. J was trimmed by 4 bases and V by 6 bases; bases with no gene match: 7. The CDR3 totals 17 residues. In nucleotides, the CDR3 is TGTGCCAGCAGGACCCCGGGACTAGCGGGAGGTTACAATGAGCAGTTCTTC. This codes for CASRTPGLAGGYNEQFF.